This is a list of T cell receptor beta chains from one sample in a study of post-analysis software for immune sequencing data. TCRdb reanalysed the PCR reads using MiXCR and keeps one entry per CDR3 protein. The sample lists about 540,000 distinct CDR3 sequences, around 36% seen once, with roughly 6% in the top ten. Sample: blood. The receptor source for this set is a girl aged 2-17 years with multiple sclerosis. Each CDR3 is given with its conserved first and last residue. D genes are given only for firm matches. Size is stated for part of the rows, as once, few or many counts, or as a class when the clone is expanded.

V gene	J gene	D gene	clone size	CDR3 protein	CDR3 DNA
TRBV20-1	TRBJ1-2	.	.	CSARGDTNYGYTF	TGCAGTGCTAGAGGGGACACTAACTATGGCTACACCTTC
TRBV6-1	TRBJ2-3	TRBD2	.	CASSEVPGGRADTQYF	TGTGCCAGCAGTGAAGTTCCGGGGGGGCGCGCAGATACGCAGTATTTT
TRBV12-3/TRBV12-4	TRBJ1-2	.	few	CASSFRLGDDDTF	TGTGCCAGCAGTTTTCGACTAGGGGATGATGACACCTTC
TRBV2	TRBJ1-5	TRBD1	once	CASKGTGDQPQHF	TGTGCTAGCAAGGGGACAGGGGATCAGCCCCAGCATTTT
TRBV20-1	TRBJ1-4	.	few	CSARETGPIATNEKLFF	TGCAGTGCTAGGGAGACGGGCCCAATTGCAACTAATGAAAAACTGTTTTTT
TRBV7-9	TRBJ2-3	.	.	CATQYGGTDTQYF	TGTGCCACCCAATACGGGGGCACAGATACGCAGTATTTT
TRBV7-8	TRBJ2-3	.	.	CASSEFRVAGDADTQYF	TGTGCCAGCAGCGAATTCAGGGTTGCCGGGGATGCAGATACGCAGTATTTT
TRBV11-2	TRBJ2-6	.	few	CASSHTGFSGANVLTF	TGTGCCAGCAGCCATACGGGGTTTTCTGGGGCCAACGTCCTGACTTTC
TRBV5-1	TRBJ1-1	.	.	CASRVGNTEAFF	TGCGCCAGCAGAGTGGGGAACACTGAAGCTTTCTTT
TRBV13	TRBJ1-2	.	.	CASSLNTDPRGYTF	TGTGCCAGCAGCTTAAATACCGACCCTAGAGGCTACACCTTC
TRBV29-1	TRBJ2-1	TRBD2	.	CSVGGGGAGNEQFF	TGCAGCGTTGGAGGCGGGGGGGCGGGCAATGAGCAGTTCTTC
TRBV18	TRBJ2-7	TRBD1	.	CASSGRDRNSYEQYF	TGTGCCAGCTCAGGCCGGGACAGAAACTCCTACGAGCAGTACTTC
TRBV5-5	TRBJ1-2	TRBD1	many	CASSPGQGAYGYTF	TGTGCCAGCAGCCCCGGACAGGGGGCTTATGGCTACACCTTC
TRBV20-1	TRBJ1-5	TRBD1	.	CSAPGTANQPQHF	TGCAGTGCTCCAGGGACAGCGAATCAGCCCCAGCATTTT
TRBV20-1	TRBJ2-1	.	few	CSARAGGNYNEQFF	TGCAGTGCTAGAGCCGGGGGAAACTACAATGAGCAGTTCTTC
TRBV5-1	TRBJ1-5	TRBD1	few	CASSFTGDSNQPQHF	TGCGCCAGCAGCTTCACAGGGGATAGCAATCAGCCCCAGCATTTT
TRBV7-2	TRBJ2-1	TRBD1	.	CASSLGDRGPYNEQFF	TGTGCCAGCAGCTTAGGGGACAGGGGCCCTTACAATGAGCAGTTCTTC
TRBV20-1	TRBJ1-5	TRBD1	.	CSASTTGGSNQPQHF	TGCAGTGCTAGCACAACAGGGGGTAGCAATCAGCCCCAGCATTTT
TRBV7-7	TRBJ2-7	.	few	CASSLGIGVYEQYF	TGTGCTAGCAGCTTAGGTATCGGGGTCTACGAGCAGTACTTC
TRBV6-1	TRBJ2-7	.	few	CASSNRDVTYEQYF	TGTGCCAGCAGTAACCGGGACGTAACCTACGAGCAGTACTTC
TRBV6-5	TRBJ2-6	.	few	CASSYSSLHSVLTF	TGTGCCAGCAGTTACTCGAGTCTACACTCGGTCCTGACTTTC
TRBV19	TRBJ2-6	.	.	CASSADRDSGANVRTF	TGTGCCAGTAGTGCCGACAGGGACTCTGGGGCCAACGTCCGGACTTTC
TRBV5-1	TRBJ2-1	TRBD1	.	CASSKGDRGPYNEQFF	TGCGCCAGCAGCAAGGGCGACAGGGGGCCCTACAATGAGCAGTTCTTC